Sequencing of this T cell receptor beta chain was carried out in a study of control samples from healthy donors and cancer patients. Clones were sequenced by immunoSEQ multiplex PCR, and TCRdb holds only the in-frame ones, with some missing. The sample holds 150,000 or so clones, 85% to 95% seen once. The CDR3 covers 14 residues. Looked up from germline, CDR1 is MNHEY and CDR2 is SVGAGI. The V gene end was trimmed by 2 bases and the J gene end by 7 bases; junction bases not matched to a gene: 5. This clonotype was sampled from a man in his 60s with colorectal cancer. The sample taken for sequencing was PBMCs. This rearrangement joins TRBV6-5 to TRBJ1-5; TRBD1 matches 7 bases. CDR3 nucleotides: TGTGCCAGCAGTTACGGAAGGGGGCAGCAGCCCCAGCATTTT. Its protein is CASSYGRGQQPQHF.